This T cell receptor (beta chain) came from a study of cytomegalovirus exposure and HLA in healthy donors. Trimming removed 7 bases at V and 7 bases at J, with 17 bases between. CDR3 length: 15 amino acids. The germline gives CDR1 MDHEN, CDR2 SYDVKM. For this clone: Its antigen is unknown.

Primers: 60 Vbeta forward and 13 Jbeta reverse. Sequencing used immunoSEQ multiplex PCR; TCRdb keeps in-frame clones, though not all of them. The profile shows around 110,000 clones, 80% of them singletons. Points from the study as a whole: HLA alleles showed associations with some 17,000 TCR beta sequences in a later analysis, at a 0.05 false discovery rate.

This chain links TRBV28 with TRBJ1-6; D not resolved. The material sequenced was PBMCs. This clonotype originated in a man aged 25 to 40 in good health and CMV-seronegative. The CDR3 loop is CASTSGAVFNSPLHF. The CDR3, as DNA: TGTGCCAGCACCTCTGGAGCAGTTTTCAATTCACCCCTCCACTTT.